This TCR beta chain was profiled in a study of cytotoxic CD8 clonotypes in ibrutinib-treated CLL. Study-wide points: At progression, clonality fell back toward baseline after rising at ibrutinib response.

TCRdb's table, derived via immunoSEQ multiplex PCR, lists solely in-frame clones and lacks some. Of 250,000 to 350,000 clones in the sample, approximately 79% are singletons; the top ten hold around 6%. Concerning this clone itself: The antigen is unknown.

The germline V gene encodes CDR1 MGHDK and CDR2 SYGVNS. This CDR3 has 15 amino acids. V shed 4 bases and J 2 bases; nucleotides not matched to a gene: 7. The V and J genes are TRBV25-1 and TRBJ1-1, with 7 bases that match TRBD1. This sample comprised PBMCs, obtained at disease progression, from a patient treated with ibrutinib. The TCR sequence derives from a human donor with chronic lymphocytic leukemia. The CDR3 here is CASSGQGGINTEAFF. Written as DNA, the CDR3 is TGTGCCAGCAGTGGTCAGGGGGGCATCAACACTGAAGCTTTCTTT.